What follows are 21 T cell receptor beta chains derived from one specimen sequenced in a study of blood T cell repertoires in COVID-19. Here immunoSEQ multiplex PCR was the method, and the copy in TCRdb shows in-frame clones only, minus some. The sample includes about 200,000 clones, around nine tenths of them seen just once. Sequencing input: peripheral blood. All receptors come from a man between 50 and 59 years old with COVID-19, enrolled during active disease.

The chain carries TRBV10-3 and TRBJ1-5; D is possibly TRBD1 (5 bases). CDR3 length equals 15 residues. V lost 2 bases and J 0 bases, leaving 8 bases between the germline ends. Germline V gene sequence: CDR1 ENHRY, CDR2 SYGVKD. The CDR3 loop reads CAISEPDNSNQPQHF. The CDR3 bases are TGTGCCATCAGTGAGCCGGACAATAGCAATCAGCCCCAGCATTTT.

The rearrangement uses TRBV12-3 or TRBV12-4 and TRBJ1-1; D remains ambiguous. V lost 2 bases and J lost 3, with 7 bases in between. There are 13 residues in the CDR3. The CDR3 reads CASSLQEDTEAFF. The CDR3 DNA reads as TGTGCCAGCAGTTTACAGGAGGACACTGAAGCTTTCTTT.

CDR3 loop: CAISDRGATNEKLFF. In DNA form, the CDR3 reads TGTGCCATCAGTGACAGGGGGGCAACTAATGAAAAACTGTTTTTT. J is TRBJ1-4 and V is TRBV10-3; the match to TRBD1 covers 7 bases. Germline V gene lookup returns CDR1 ENHRY and CDR2 SYGVKD. The CDR3 spans 15 residues. Trimming cost V 3 bases and J 0 bases; bases outside gene matches: 1.

The chain employs TRBV6-1 and TRBJ2-2; D is perhaps TRBD1 (6 bases). V was clipped by 2 bases and J by 2 bases, with 18 bases between them. CDR3 length: 18 amino acids. CDR1 MNHNS and CDR2 SASEGT come from the germline V gene. CDR3 residues: CASSELFVVDRNTGELFF. The DNA for the CDR3 is TGTGCCAGCAGTGAACTTTTCGTCGTGGACAGAAACACCGGGGAGCTGTTTTTT.

The chain links TRBV6-1 to TRBJ2-7, with D possibly being TRBD2 (6 bases). The germline V and J ends were trimmed by 3 bases and 0 bases, with 12 bases remaining between them. Looked up from germline, CDR1 is MNHNS and CDR2 is SASEGT. There are 15 residues in the CDR3. CDR3 DNA sequence: TGTGCCAGCAGTGAGTTGGAGGGAGGCTCCTACGAGCAGTACTTC. Amino acid sequence: CASSELEGGSYEQYF.

The V call is TRBV6-6, the J call TRBJ2-7; 7 nucleotides agree with TRBD1. Germline V gives CDR1 MNHNY, CDR2 SVGAGI (reference sequence). CDR3 size: 15 residues. The V segment lost 0 bases and the J segment 1 base; nucleotides outside the gene matches: 3. CDR3 sequence (DNA): TGTGCCAGCAGTTACTCCGGGACAGTATCCTACGAGCAGTACTTC. It encodes CASSYSGTVSYEQYF.

J is TRBJ2-5 and V is TRBV28, with 9 bases aligning to TRBD1. Trimming at V came to 6 bases and at J to 5 bases, leaving 16 bases not matched to a gene. The CDR3 length is 17 residues. Germline V gene lookup returns CDR1 MDHEN and CDR2 SYDVKM. The CDR3 nucleotides are TGTGCCAGCAGCCGAACGGACAGGGGCAGACTCGGGGAGACCCAGTACTTC. It translates to CASSRTDRGRLGETQYF.

The rearrangement joins TRBV10-2 to TRBJ2-1; 9 bases agree with TRBD2. The CDR3 runs to 16 residues. With V trimmed by 10 bases and J by 3 bases, 13 bases remained unmatched. Germline CDR1 reads WSHSY; CDR2 reads SAAADI. The CDR3 region is CATFDLAGWVYNEQFF. In DNA, the CDR3 is TGCGCCACCTTTGATCTAGCGGGATGGGTCTACAATGAGCAGTTCTTC.

This clone was detected only once. This chain links TRBV27 with TRBJ2-3; tentatively, D is TRBD2 (5 bases). The V gene lost 3 bases and the J gene lost 2 bases, with 9 bases spanning the gap. Looked up from germline, CDR1 is MNHEY and CDR2 is SMNVEV (reference sequence). This CDR3 spans 14 amino acids. CDR3 sequence (DNA): TGTGCCAGCAGTTTGTCGGGGTACACAGATACGCAGTATTTT. Translation gives CASSLSGYTDTQYF.

V is TRBV2 and J is TRBJ2-3; 11 bases line up with TRBD1. V lost 4 bases to trimming and J lost 3 bases; unmatched junction nucleotides: 3. The length of the CDR3 is 15 residues. Germline-derived CDR1 and CDR2 are SNHLY and FYNNEI. The CDR3: CASSAGTGGTDTQYF. CDR3 nucleotide sequence: TGTGCCAGCAGTGCCGGGACAGGGGGTACAGATACGCAGTATTTT.

The rearrangement links TRBV3-1 (or the pseudogene TRBV3-2) to TRBJ2-5, with 9 positions matching TRBD1. The CDR3 length is 15 residues. Per germline, CDR1 LGHDT and CDR2 YNNKEL (reference sequence). J lost 5 bases, V lost 4 bases, and 8 bases had no gene match. CDR3 sequence reads: CASSPDRGMGETQYF. Here the CDR3 DNA reads TGTGCCAGCAGCCCAGACAGGGGGATGGGGGAGACCCAGTACTTC.

The chain employs TRBV19 and TRBJ2-1; 9 bases are a match to TRBD1. The trim removed 7 bases at V and 8 bases at J, leaving 6 bases unmatched. The CDR3 has 13 amino acids. CDR1 is LNHDA and CDR2 is SQIVND in the germline V gene (reference sequence). The CDR3: CASMLQGADEQFF. CDR3 coding DNA: TGTGCCAGTATGTTACAGGGGGCCGATGAGCAGTTCTTC.

There are a few counts of this clone. The chain carries TRBV2 and TRBJ2-1; TRBD1 is a possible D gene (6 bases). In germline, CDR1 is SNHLY, CDR2 FYNNEI. CDR3 length equals 14 residues. Trimming pared 11 bases from V and 3 bases from J, leaving 17 bases between. CDR3 sequence reads: CAGTSTGNYNEQFF. The CDR3 bases are TGTGCCGGGACCTCCACAGGGAACTACAATGAGCAGTTCTTC.

The chain carries TRBV18 and TRBJ2-7; D possibly corresponds to TRBD1 (5 bases). The V gene lost 3 bases and the J gene lost 1 base, with 7 bases spanning the gap. In germline, CDR1 is KGHSH, CDR2 LQKENI. The CDR3 runs to 13 residues. The CDR3 region has the DNA TGTGCCAGCTCACCCAGGGAATCCTACGAGCAGTACTTC. Amino acid sequence: CASSPRESYEQYF.

The chain joins TRBV6-6 to TRBJ1-1; maybe TRBD1 (6 bases). The V gene's germline CDR1 is MNHNY and CDR2 SVGAGI (reference sequence). Trimming stripped 5 bases from V and 1 base from J, with 14 bases between. The CDR3 consists of 15 residues. The CDR3 region has the DNA TGTGCCAGCAGTCCCCGACAGGTTTGGAACACTGAAGCTTTCTTT. Its protein product is CASSPRQVWNTEAFF.

This chain joins TRBV2 and TRBJ2-7; 9 positions agree with TRBD1. The germline gives CDR1 SNHLY, CDR2 FYNNEI. Germline trimming cut 4 bases from V and 4 bases from J; bases unmatched to any gene: 8. The CDR3 totals 15 residues. The CDR3 spells CASSAQTGGRYEQYF. CDR3 bases: TGTGCCAGCAGTGCGCAGACAGGGGGTAGATACGAGCAGTACTTC.

This clone showed up just once. The same CDR3 arises from other DNA sequences in this sample as well. The rearrangement joins TRBV5-1 to TRBJ2-1; TRBD2 matches at 11 bases. Germline V gene lookup returns CDR1 SGHRS and CDR2 YFSETQ. The CDR3 has 15 amino acids. V gave up 0 bases and J gave up 5 bases; unmatched junction bases: 1. In nucleotides, the CDR3 is TGCGCCAGCAGCTTGGGACTAGCGGGAAACAATGAGCAGTTCTTC. It translates to CASSLGLAGNNEQFF.

There are many counts of this clone. This chain joins TRBV2 and TRBJ1-3, with D uncertain. The CDR3 totals 19 residues. CDR1 and CDR2 from the germline V gene are SNHLY and FYNNEI. Trimming removed 2 bases from V and 0 bases from J, with 20 bases in between. The CDR3, as DNA: TGTGCCAGCAGTGAATTGAACAGAGCCTCCATCAGCTCTGGAAACACCATATATTTT. Amino acid sequence: CASSELNRASISSGNTIYF.

The rearrangement uses TRBV19 and TRBJ2-1; 8 bases line up with TRBD1. Germline V gene sequence: CDR1 LNHDA, CDR2 SQIVND (reference sequence). The CDR3 spans 14 residues. Trimming took 8 bases from V and 6 from J; bases not matched to a gene: 9. The CDR3 nucleotides read TGTGCCAGTTCAAGACAGGGGAGAGTCAATGAGCAGTTCTTC. This encodes CASSRQGRVNEQFF. Based on the CDR3 plus reference TRBV19 and TRBJ2-1, the full variable domain is DGGITQSPKYLFRKEGQNVTLSCEQNLNHDAMYWYRQDPGQGLRLIYYSQIVNDFQKGDIAEGYSVSREKKESFPLTVTSAQKNPTAFYLCASSRQGRVNEQFFGPGTRLTVL.

This clone occurred a few times. The chain joins TRBV5-4 to TRBJ2-7, with 12 positions matching TRBD1. The CDR3 runs to 15 residues. The germline V gene encodes CDR1 SGHNT and CDR2 YYREEE (reference sequence). The J segment lost 8 bases and the V segment lost 5 bases, leaving 11 bases of the junction unmatched. The CDR3 reads CASSMGQGATGKQYF. CDR3 sequence (DNA): TGTGCCAGCAGTATGGGACAGGGGGCGACCGGGAAGCAGTACTTC. Together with reference TRBV5-4 and TRBJ2-7, the CDR3 gives the full variable domain: ETGVTQSPTHLIKTRGQQVTLRCSSQSGHNTVSWYQQALGQGPQFIFQYYREEENGRGNFPPRFSGLQFPNYSSELNVNALELDDSALYLCASSMGQGATGKQYFGPGTRLTVT.

The V and J genes are TRBV29-1 and TRBJ2-3; D ambiguous. Germline V gene sequence: CDR1 SQVTM, CDR2 ANQGSEA. This CDR3 comprises 15 residues. V lost 1 base to trimming and J lost 6 bases, with 17 bases between them. CDR3 bases: TGCAGCGTTGAAGTCGATGATAGCCAGTCCGATACGCAGTATTTT. Translated, it gives CSVEVDDSQSDTQYF.